The 22 T cell receptor beta chains below were found in one sample sequenced in a study of blood T cell repertoires in COVID-19. TCRdb's copy holds only in-frame clones and misses some; the assay was immunoSEQ multiplex PCR. The sample has about 270,000 clones; about nine tenths are singletons. Sequencing was performed on PBMCs or T cells enriched from blood (not recorded which). The source is a woman aged 60-75 years who had recovered from COVID-19.

The gene calls are TRBV30 and TRBJ1-2; 9 bases fit TRBD1. With V trimmed by 3 bases and J by 4 bases, 9 bases remained unmatched. Germline V gives CDR1 GTSNPN, CDR2 SVGIG (reference sequence). The CDR3 is 15 residues long. CDR3 nucleotides: TGTGCCTGGAGGCCCTGGACAGGGGAAAGCTATGGCTACACCTTC. It translates to CAWRPWTGESYGYTF. Full variable domain (rest looked up from reference TRBV30 and TRBJ1-2): SQTIHQWPATLVQPVGSPLSLECTVEGTSNPNLYWYRQAAGRGLQLLFYSVGIGQISSEVPQNLSASRPQDRQFILSSKKLLLSDSGFYLCAWRPWTGESYGYTFGSGTRLTVV.

The chain has TRBV7-9 and TRBJ1-4, with D unclear. Germline V CDR1 and CDR2: SEHNR, FQNEAQ (reference sequence). This CDR3 has 14 amino acids. V lost 5 bases and J lost 4, with 11 bases in between. In nucleotides, the CDR3 is TGTGCCAGCAGCCAAGGGAGGAATAATGAAAAACTGTTTTTT. It translates to CASSQGRNNEKLFF.

J is TRBJ1-4 and V is TRBV25-1, with 8 bases matching TRBD1. The CDR3 totals 14 residues. Germline CDR1 MGHDK, CDR2 SYGVNS. J gave up 6 bases and V 5 bases, and 5 bases lay outside the gene matches. CDR3 nucleotide sequence: TGTGCCAGCAGTTCCGACAGGGGAGATGAAAAACTGTTTTTT. This translates into CASSSDRGDEKLFF.

The chain has TRBV29-1 and TRBJ2-3; maybe TRBD1 (5 bases). The CDR3 length is 13 residues. V lost 6 bases and J 2 bases, leaving 12 bases between the germline ends. Germline CDR1 reads SQVTM; CDR2 reads ANQGSEA. The CDR3 DNA is TGCAGCGTAGTTCAGGGTAACACAGATACGCAGTATTTT. Protein product: CSVVQGNTDTQYF.

V gene TRBV14 combines with J gene TRBJ2-7; the D is unclear. CDR3 length: 11 residues. Trimming left V 6 bases short and J 4 bases short, with 7 bases between. Germline CDR1 reads SGHDN; CDR2 reads FVKESK. CDR3 region: CASSPGYEQYF. CDR3 bases: TGTGCCAGCAGTCCAGGTTACGAGCAGTACTTC.

The chain uses TRBV3-1 (or the pseudogene TRBV3-2) and TRBJ1-6; TRBD1 is a possible D gene (6 bases). V gave up 1 base and J gave up 10 bases, with 11 bases separating them. The germline CDR1 and CDR2 sequences are LGHDT and YNNKEL (reference sequence). CDR3 length equals 14 residues. The CDR3 DNA sequence: TGTGCCAGCAGCCAAGTAGGGGGAGCCTCACCCCTCCACTTT. It specifies CASSQVGGASPLHF.

V and J are TRBV19 and TRBJ2-7, with D possibly being TRBD2 (6 bases). Trimming pared 4 bases from V and 4 bases from J, leaving 8 bases between. The germline V gene encodes CDR1 LNHDA and CDR2 SQIVND (reference sequence). This CDR3 region has 12 residues. The CDR3 loop is CASSRGDYEQYF. The CDR3, as DNA: TGTGCCAGTAGTAGGGGGGATTACGAGCAGTACTTC.

V and J are TRBV28 and TRBJ1-1; 7 bases map to TRBD1. J lost 3 bases, V lost 8 bases, and 9 bases had no gene match. This CDR3 has 14 amino acids. The germline V gene has CDR1 MDHEN and CDR2 SYDVKM. CDR3 sequence reads: CASYPQGLYTEAFF. CDR3 nucleotide sequence: TGTGCCAGCTATCCACAGGGGTTATACACTGAAGCTTTCTTT.

Only a few counts were recorded for this clone. This rearrangement joins TRBV5-1 to TRBJ1-4, with 11 bases matching TRBD1. The junction had 6 bases not matched to a gene; V was cut back by 4 bases and J by 7 bases. The CDR3 has 15 residues. The germline V gene has CDR1 SGHRS and CDR2 YFSETQ. The CDR3 sequence: CASSTTGTGGEKLFF. CDR3 DNA: TGCGCCAGCAGCACCACCGGGACAGGGGGTGAAAAACTGTTTTTT.

The chain combines TRBV5-1 with TRBJ2-2; D possibly corresponds to TRBD1 (5 bases). Germline V gene sequence: CDR1 SGHRS, CDR2 YFSETQ. The CDR3 length is 13 residues. The V end lost 2 bases, the J end lost 4 bases, and 6 bases lay between the germline ends. This chain's CDR3 is CASSFGATGELFF. CDR3 bases: TGCGCCAGCAGCTTTGGGGCCACCGGGGAGCTGTTTTTT.

CDR3 sequence: CASRPNGGASYEQYF. The CDR3 bases are TGTGCCAGCAGACCTAATGGGGGCGCTTCCTACGAGCAGTACTTC. The genes are TRBV27 and TRBJ2-7; possible D gene TRBD1, 6 bases. The germline gives CDR1 MNHEY, CDR2 SMNVEV (reference sequence). CDR3 length equals 15 residues. V dropped 6 bases and J dropped 1 base, with 16 bases sitting between them.

This chain joins TRBV10-1 and TRBJ2-5, with D possibly being TRBD1 (5 bases). V was shortened by 4 bases and J by 2 bases, with 8 bases between the two germline ends. The CDR3 is made up of 13 amino acids. Germline V lookup: CDR1 WNHNN, CDR2 SYGVQD (reference sequence). The CDR3 region has the DNA TGCGCCAGCAGTGTGGGGCTACAAGAGACCCAGTACTTC. Residues: CASSVGLQETQYF.

The chain has TRBV5-1 and TRBJ1-2; weak D call: TRBD1 (6 bases). V lost 4 bases to trimming and J lost 8 bases, with 15 bases between them. The CDR3 is 13 residues long. Germline assignment: CDR1 SGHRS and CDR2 YFSETQ. CDR3 nucleotide sequence: TGCGCCAGCAGCCCCACAACAGGGTCAGGCTACACCTTC. Its translation is CASSPTTGSGYTF.

V and J are TRBV12-5 and TRBJ1-5; tentative D call: TRBD1 (6 bases). Between the trimmed V and J ends, which lost 3 bases and 6 bases, there was a span of 21 bases. The CDR3 has 17 amino acids. Germline CDR1 and CDR2: LGHNT and FRNRAP. CDR3 in amino acids: CASGFTGGALVPQPQHF. CDR3 DNA sequence: TGTGCTAGTGGTTTCACCGGGGGGGCGCTCGTACCTCAGCCCCAGCATTTT.

The chain uses TRBV2 and TRBJ1-5; a possible D gene is TRBD1 (6 bases). CDR1 is SNHLY and CDR2 is FYNNEI in the germline V gene. The CDR3 length is 14 residues. The V end was cut by 6 bases, the J end by 0 bases, with 9 bases between. The CDR3 DNA is TGTGCCAGCAGCGGGACACTTAGCAATCAGCCCCAGCATTTT. Translating it yields CASSGTLSNQPQHF.

The V call is TRBV5-1, the J call TRBJ2-7; 9 bases agree with TRBD1. The germline V gene encodes CDR1 SGHRS and CDR2 YFSETQ. CDR3 size: 15 residues. J lost 6 bases, V lost 0 bases, and 7 bases had no gene match. The CDR3 region is CASSLEGQGNREQYF. Here the CDR3 DNA reads TGCGCCAGCAGCTTGGAGGGACAGGGTAACCGCGAGCAGTACTTC.

This clone is a singleton in its sample. J is TRBJ1-3 and V is TRBV5-1; 9 bases are shared with TRBD1. Germline V gene data show CDR1 as SGHRS and CDR2 as YFSETQ. With V trimmed by 4 bases and J by 4 bases, 9 bases remained unmatched. This CDR3 comprises 16 residues. CDR3 protein: CASSHEPGQGGNTIYF. CDR3 in DNA: TGCGCCAGCAGCCACGAACCTGGACAGGGGGGAAACACCATATATTTT.

This clone is a singleton in its sample. The DNA for the CDR3 is TGCGCCAGCAGCCCCGGGACAGCGAACACTGAAGCTTTCTTT. This codes for CASSPGTANTEAFF. This chain uses TRBV5-1 with TRBJ1-1, with TRBD1 matching over 7 bases. Losses at the gene ends were 4 bases for V and 1 base for J; bases not matched to a gene: 4. The germline V gene encodes CDR1 SGHRS and CDR2 YFSETQ. The CDR3 runs 14 residues.

This chain joins TRBV28 and TRBJ2-3, with D possibly being TRBD1 (6 bases). Per germline, CDR1 MDHEN and CDR2 SYDVKM. Trimming took 5 bases from V and 1 from J, leaving 16 bases between them. This CDR3 comprises 16 residues. CDR3 nucleotide sequence: TGTGCCAGCAGTCTAACCAGGGGCGCAGGCACAGATACGCAGTATTTT. Translating it yields CASSLTRGAGTDTQYF.

The chain recombines TRBV5-1 with TRBJ1-1; tentatively, D is TRBD1 (6 bases). V lost 0 bases, J lost 2 bases, and 14 bases lay in between. CDR3 length: 16 amino acids. CDR1 is SGHRS and CDR2 is YFSETQ in the germline V gene. The CDR3 DNA is TGCGCCAGCAGCTTGGTTCCAGGGGCTTCCAACACTGAAGCTTTCTTT. Translating it yields CASSLVPGASNTEAFF.

This chain connects TRBV28 to TRBJ1-5; the match to TRBD1 covers 8 bases. This CDR3 contains 16 residues. V was pared by 6 bases and J by 4 bases, with 11 bases of the junction left unmatched. Germline CDR1 is MDHEN and CDR2 is SYDVKM. The CDR3 nucleotides read TGTGCCAGCAGCCACCTGACAGGGGATGGGAATCAGCCCCAGCATTTT. It encodes CASSHLTGDGNQPQHF. The whole variable domain, filled in from reference TRBV28 and TRBJ1-5, reads DVKVTQSSRYLVKRTGEKVFLECVQDMDHENMFWYRQDPGLGLRLIYFSYDVKMKEKGDIPEGYSVSREKKERFSLILESASTNQTSMYLCASSHLTGDGNQPQHFGDGTRLSIL.

This clone was seen just once. The chain links TRBV28 to TRBJ1-5, with D tentatively TRBD1 (6 bases). Germline V gene sequence: CDR1 MDHEN, CDR2 SYDVKM. The V and J ends lost 6 bases and 6 bases respectively, with 18 bases between them. The CDR3 sequence is 15 residues long. The CDR3 here is CASRGPRGIGQPQHF. In nucleotides, the CDR3 is TGTGCCAGCAGGGGGCCTAGGGGGATCGGTCAGCCCCAGCATTTT.